One sample yielded the 6 T cell receptor beta chains listed below, sequenced in a study of blood T cell repertoires in COVID-19. Using immunoSEQ multiplex PCR, the repertoire was profiled, and TCRdb retains in-frame clones only, with some absent. This table holds 150,000 to 200,000 clones, 65% to 90% found once. Material: peripheral blood. These receptors were obtained from a man in his sixties with acute or convalescent COVID-19.

This clone was observed once. The gene calls are TRBV2 and TRBJ1-1; D is ambiguous. Trimming took off 8 bases at V and 2 bases at J, with 9 bases between the two ends. Germline CDR1 is SNHLY and CDR2 is FYNNEI. This CDR3 is 12 amino acids long. CDR3 nucleotide sequence: TGTGCCAGCGACCAGGAAAACACTGAAGCTTTCTTT. It is translated as CASDQENTEAFF.

The V and J genes are TRBV11-3 and TRBJ2-1; D is possibly TRBD1 (5 bases). Trimming removed 5 bases from V and 2 bases from J, with 19 bases in between. The CDR3 is 17 amino acids. CDR1 and CDR2 (germline): SGHNT, YENEEA. This CDR3 is CASSKGQGKGAYNEQFF. The CDR3 nucleotides read TGTGCCAGCAGCAAAGGCCAAGGGAAAGGGGCCTACAATGAGCAGTTCTTC.

The rearrangement links TRBV18 to TRBJ1-4; no clear D gene. The length of the CDR3 is 17 residues. Trimming removed 1 base at V and 0 bases at J, with 12 bases between. From germline, CDR1 is KGHSH and CDR2 LQKENI. CDR3 sequence (DNA): TGTGCCAGCTCACCACGGGAGAGGGCTGCAACTAATGAAAAACTGTTTTTT. Residues: CASSPRERAATNEKLFF.

The rearrangement links TRBV27 to TRBJ1-5; possible D gene TRBD1, 6 bases. V shed 2 bases and J shed 6 bases, with 14 bases lying between them. CDR3 length: 15 amino acids. CDR1 MNHEY and CDR2 SMNVEV come from the germline V gene (reference sequence). The CDR3 loop is CASSLAGGGSQPQHF. The CDR3 DNA reads TGTGCCAGCAGTTTAGCCGGCGGGGGCTCTCAGCCCCAGCATTTT.

The chain has TRBV11-2 and TRBJ2-3; a possible D gene is TRBD1 (5 bases). V lost 5 bases, J lost 0 bases, and 12 bases lay in between. Germline V lookup: CDR1 SGHAT, CDR2 FQNNGV. This CDR3 has 15 residues. The CDR3 loop is CASSRGGYSTDTQYF. Here the CDR3 DNA reads TGTGCCAGCAGCAGGGGCGGATATAGCACAGATACGCAGTATTTT.

The chain carries TRBV28 and TRBJ1-5; 8 nucleotides align to TRBD1. Trimming at V came to 4 bases and at J to 2 bases, leaving 4 bases not matched to a gene. There are 15 residues in the CDR3. Germline values: CDR1 MDHEN, CDR2 SYDVKM. This chain's CDR3 is CASSSAGGGNQPQHF. As DNA, the CDR3 is TGTGCCAGCAGTTCGGCAGGGGGCGGCAATCAGCCCCAGCATTTT.